The T cell receptor (beta chain) under discussion was sequenced for a study of blood T cell repertoires in COVID-19. Study background: Acute and convalescent COVID-19 samples came from the United States, Italy and Spain.

From germline, CDR1 is GTSNPN and CDR2 SVGIG (reference sequence). Unmatched junction bases numbered 2, after V lost 1 base and J lost 3 bases. This CDR3 has 14 amino acids. The sample holds one count of this clone. In the source study's methods: Researchers report that nucleated cell counts were estimated from reference gene primer amplification. Only in-frame clones appear in the TCRdb table, and some are missing; sequencing was by immunoSEQ multiplex PCR. From that table come the V and J calls and clone size; the DNA was used to work out D and trimming. The table has about 190,000 clones, approximately 77% seen once; the top ten hold 8% to 11%.

The source material was peripheral blood. This chain uses TRBV30 with TRBJ2-7, with 11 bases that match TRBD1. The origin of this receptor is a woman aged 80 or over with active or convalescent COVID-19. The CDR3 nucleotides are TGTGCCTGGAGTGGGGACAGGGGGTACTACGAGCAGTACTTC. It codes for CAWSGDRGYYEQYF.